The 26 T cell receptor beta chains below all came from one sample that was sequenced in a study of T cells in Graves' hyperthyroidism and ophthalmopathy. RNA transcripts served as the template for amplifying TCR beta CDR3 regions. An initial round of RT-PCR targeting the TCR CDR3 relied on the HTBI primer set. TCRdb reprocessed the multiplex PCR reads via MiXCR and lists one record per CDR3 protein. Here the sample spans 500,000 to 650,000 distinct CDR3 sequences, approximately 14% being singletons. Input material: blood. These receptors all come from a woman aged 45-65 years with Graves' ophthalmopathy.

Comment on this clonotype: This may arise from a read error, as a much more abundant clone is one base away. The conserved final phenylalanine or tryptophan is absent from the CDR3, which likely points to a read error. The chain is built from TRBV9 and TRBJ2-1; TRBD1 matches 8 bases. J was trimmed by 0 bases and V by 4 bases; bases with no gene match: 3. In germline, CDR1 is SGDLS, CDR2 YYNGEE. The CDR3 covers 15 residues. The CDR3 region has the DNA TGTGCCAGCAGCATTGACAGGGGCTCCTACAATGAGCAGTTCCTC. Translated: CASSIDRGSYNEQFL.

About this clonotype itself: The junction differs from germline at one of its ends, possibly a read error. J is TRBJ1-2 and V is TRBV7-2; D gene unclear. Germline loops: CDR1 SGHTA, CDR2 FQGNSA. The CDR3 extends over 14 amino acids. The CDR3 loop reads CAGSLDNGERRRTF. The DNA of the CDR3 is TGTGCCGGCAGCTTAGATAATGGGGAGCGGCGCAGAACCTTC. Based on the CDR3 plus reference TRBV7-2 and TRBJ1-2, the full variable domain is GAGVSQSPSNKVTEKGKDVELRCDPISGHTALYWYRQSLGQGLEFLIYFQGNSAPDKSGLPSDRFSAERTGGSVSTLTIQRTQQEDSAVYLCAGSLDNGERRRTFGSGTRLTVV.

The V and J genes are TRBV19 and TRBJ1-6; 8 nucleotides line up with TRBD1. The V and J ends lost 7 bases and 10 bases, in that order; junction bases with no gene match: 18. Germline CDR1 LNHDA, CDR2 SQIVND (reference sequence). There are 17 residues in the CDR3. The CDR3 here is CASNARGRLVIGSPLHF. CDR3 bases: TGTGCCAGTAATGCCAGGGGGCGTCTCGTAATAGGGTCACCCCTCCACTTT.

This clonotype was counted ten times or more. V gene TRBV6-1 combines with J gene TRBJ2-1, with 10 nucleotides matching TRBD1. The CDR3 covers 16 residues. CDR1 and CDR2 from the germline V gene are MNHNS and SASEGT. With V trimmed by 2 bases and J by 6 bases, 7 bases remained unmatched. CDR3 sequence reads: CASSEPRDRGGNEQFF. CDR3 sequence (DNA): TGTGCCAGCAGTGAACCCCGGGACAGGGGTGGCAATGAGCAGTTCTTC.

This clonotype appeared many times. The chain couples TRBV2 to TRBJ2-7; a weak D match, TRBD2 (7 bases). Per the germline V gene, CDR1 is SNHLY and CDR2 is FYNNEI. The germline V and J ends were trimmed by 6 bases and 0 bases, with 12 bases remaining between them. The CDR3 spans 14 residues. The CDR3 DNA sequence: TGTGCCAGCAGGGGGGGCGGGAGCTCCTACGAGCAGTACTTC. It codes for CASRGGGSSYEQYF.

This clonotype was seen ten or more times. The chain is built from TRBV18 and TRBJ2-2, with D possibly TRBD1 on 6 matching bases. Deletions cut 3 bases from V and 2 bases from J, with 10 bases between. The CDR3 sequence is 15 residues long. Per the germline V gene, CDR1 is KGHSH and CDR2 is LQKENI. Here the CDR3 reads CASSPTGHNTGELFF. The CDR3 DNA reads TGTGCCAGCTCACCGACAGGACACAACACCGGGGAGCTGTTTTTT.

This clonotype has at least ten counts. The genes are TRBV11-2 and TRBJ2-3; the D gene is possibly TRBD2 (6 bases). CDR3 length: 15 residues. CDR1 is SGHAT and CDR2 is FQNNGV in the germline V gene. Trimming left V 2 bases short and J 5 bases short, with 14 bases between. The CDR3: CASSLRFPGEDTQYF. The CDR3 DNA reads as TGTGCCAGCAGCTTAAGGTTTCCGGGGGAAGATACGCAGTATTTT.

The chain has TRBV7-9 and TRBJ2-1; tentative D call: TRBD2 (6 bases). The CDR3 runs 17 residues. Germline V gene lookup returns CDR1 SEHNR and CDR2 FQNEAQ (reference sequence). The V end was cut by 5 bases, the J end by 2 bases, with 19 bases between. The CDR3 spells CASSPGLGGGAYNEQFF. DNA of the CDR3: TGTGCCAGCAGCCCTGGGTTGGGCGGAGGGGCCTACAATGAGCAGTTCTTC.

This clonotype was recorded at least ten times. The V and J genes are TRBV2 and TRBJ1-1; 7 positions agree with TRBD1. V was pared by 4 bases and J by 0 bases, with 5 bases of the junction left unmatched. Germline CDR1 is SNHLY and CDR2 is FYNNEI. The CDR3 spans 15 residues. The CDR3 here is CASSARTGLNTEAFF. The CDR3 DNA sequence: TGTGCCAGCAGTGCAAGGACAGGTTTGAACACTGAAGCTTTCTTT. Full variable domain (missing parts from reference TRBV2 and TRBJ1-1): EPEVTQTPSHQVTQMGQEVILRCVPISNHLYFYWYRQILGQKVEFLVSFYNNEISEKSEIFDDQFSVERPDGSNFTLKIRSTKLEDSAMYFCASSARTGLNTEAFFGQGTRLTVV.

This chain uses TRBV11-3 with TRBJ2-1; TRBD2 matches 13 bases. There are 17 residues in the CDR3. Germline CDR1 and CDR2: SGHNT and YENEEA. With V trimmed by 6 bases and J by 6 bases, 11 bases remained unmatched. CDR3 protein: CASSRGLAGVIPNEQFF. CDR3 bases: TGTGCCAGCAGTCGAGGACTAGCGGGAGTTATCCCCAATGAGCAGTTCTTC.

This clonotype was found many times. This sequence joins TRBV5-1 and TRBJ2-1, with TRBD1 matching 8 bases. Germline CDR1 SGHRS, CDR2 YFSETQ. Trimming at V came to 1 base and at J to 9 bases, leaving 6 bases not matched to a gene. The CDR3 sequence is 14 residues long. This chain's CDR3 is CASSLNRGNGEQFF. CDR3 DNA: TGCGCCAGCAGCTTGAACAGGGGGAACGGTGAGCAGTTCTTC.

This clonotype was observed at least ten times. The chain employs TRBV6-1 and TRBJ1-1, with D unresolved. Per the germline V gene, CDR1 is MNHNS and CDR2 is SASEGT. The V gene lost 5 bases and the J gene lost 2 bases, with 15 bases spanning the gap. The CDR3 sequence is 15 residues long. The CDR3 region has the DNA TGTGCCAGCAGTTATGCCCCGGTACCCAACACTGAAGCTTTCTTT. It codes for CASSYAPVPNTEAFF.

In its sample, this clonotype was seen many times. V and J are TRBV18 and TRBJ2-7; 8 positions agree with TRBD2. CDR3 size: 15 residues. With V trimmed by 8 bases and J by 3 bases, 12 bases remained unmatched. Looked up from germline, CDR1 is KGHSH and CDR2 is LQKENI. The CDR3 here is CASASKAGGVYEQYF. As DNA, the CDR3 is TGTGCCAGCGCGAGTAAGGCGGGAGGCGTCTACGAGCAGTACTTC.

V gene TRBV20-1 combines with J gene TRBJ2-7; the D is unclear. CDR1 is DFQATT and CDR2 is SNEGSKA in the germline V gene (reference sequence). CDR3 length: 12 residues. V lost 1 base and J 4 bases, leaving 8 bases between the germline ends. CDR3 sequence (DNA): TGCAGTGCTAGAGCTAGACCATACGAGCAGTACTTC. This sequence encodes CSARARPYEQYF.

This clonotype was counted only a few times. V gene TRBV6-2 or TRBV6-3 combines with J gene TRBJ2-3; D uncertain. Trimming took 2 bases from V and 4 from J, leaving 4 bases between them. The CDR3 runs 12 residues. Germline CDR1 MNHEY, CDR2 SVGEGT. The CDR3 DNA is TGTGCCAGCAGTTACATCTCAGATACGCAGTATTTT. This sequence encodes CASSYISDTQYF.

The CDR3 DNA reads as TGTGCCAGCAGAAAACAAAGGGGGCTTCGTGAAAAACTGTTTTTT. This codes for CASRKQRGLREKLFF. V gene TRBV7-2 combines with J gene TRBJ1-4; TRBD1 matches at 7 bases. The V segment lost 6 bases and the J segment 7 bases; nucleotides outside the gene matches: 11. Looked up from germline, CDR1 is SGHTA and CDR2 is FQGNSA. This CDR3 is built from 15 residues.

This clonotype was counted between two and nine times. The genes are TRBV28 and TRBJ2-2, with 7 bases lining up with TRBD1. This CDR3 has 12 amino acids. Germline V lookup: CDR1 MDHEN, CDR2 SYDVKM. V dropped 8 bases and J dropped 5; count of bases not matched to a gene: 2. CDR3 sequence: CASLRGTGELFF. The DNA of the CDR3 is TGTGCCAGCCTCAGGGGGACCGGGGAGCTGTTTTTT. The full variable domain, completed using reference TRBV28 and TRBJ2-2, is DVKVTQSSRYLVKRTGEKVFLECVQDMDHENMFWYRQDPGLGLRLIYFSYDVKMKEKGDIPEGYSVSREKKERFSLILESASTNQTSMYLCASLRGTGELFFGEGSRLTVL.

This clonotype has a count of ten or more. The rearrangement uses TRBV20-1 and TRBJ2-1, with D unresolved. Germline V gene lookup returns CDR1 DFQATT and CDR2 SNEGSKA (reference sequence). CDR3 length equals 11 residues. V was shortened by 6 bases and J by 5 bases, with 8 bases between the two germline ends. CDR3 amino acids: CSANQDNEQFF. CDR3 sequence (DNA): TGCAGTGCCAACCAGGACAATGAGCAGTTCTTC.

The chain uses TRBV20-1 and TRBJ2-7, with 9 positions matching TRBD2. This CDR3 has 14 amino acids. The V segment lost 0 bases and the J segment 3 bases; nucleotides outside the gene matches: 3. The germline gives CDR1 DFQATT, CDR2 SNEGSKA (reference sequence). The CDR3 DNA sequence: TGCAGTGCTAGAGAAGGTAGCGGGAGCTACGAGCAGTACTTC. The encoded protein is CSAREGSGSYEQYF.

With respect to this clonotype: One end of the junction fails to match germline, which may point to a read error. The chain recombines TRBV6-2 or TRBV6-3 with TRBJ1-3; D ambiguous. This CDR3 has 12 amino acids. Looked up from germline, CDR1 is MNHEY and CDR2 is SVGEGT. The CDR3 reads CAGRTSGNTIYF. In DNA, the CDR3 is TGTGCCGGCAGGACGTCTGGAAACACCATATATTTT.

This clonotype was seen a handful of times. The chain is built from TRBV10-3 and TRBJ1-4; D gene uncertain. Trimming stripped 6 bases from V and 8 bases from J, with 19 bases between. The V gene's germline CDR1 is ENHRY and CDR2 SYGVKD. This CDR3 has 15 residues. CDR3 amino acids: CAISNSSPKREKLFF. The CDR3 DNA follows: TGTGCCATCAGCAATTCAAGCCCCAAGAGGGAAAAACTGTTTTTT.

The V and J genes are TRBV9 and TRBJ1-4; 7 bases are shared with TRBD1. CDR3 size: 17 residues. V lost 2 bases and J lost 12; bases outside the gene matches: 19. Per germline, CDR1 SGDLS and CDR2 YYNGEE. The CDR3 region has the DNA TGTGCCAGCAGCGTCACAGGGGCTCCGGTTGCAATGAAGGAACTGTTTTTT. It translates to CASSVTGAPVAMKELFF.

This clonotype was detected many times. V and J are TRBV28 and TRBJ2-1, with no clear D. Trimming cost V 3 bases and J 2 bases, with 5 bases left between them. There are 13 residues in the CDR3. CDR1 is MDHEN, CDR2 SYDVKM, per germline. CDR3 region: CASSFTAYNEQFF. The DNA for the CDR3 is TGTGCCAGCAGTTTTACGGCCTACAATGAGCAGTTCTTC.

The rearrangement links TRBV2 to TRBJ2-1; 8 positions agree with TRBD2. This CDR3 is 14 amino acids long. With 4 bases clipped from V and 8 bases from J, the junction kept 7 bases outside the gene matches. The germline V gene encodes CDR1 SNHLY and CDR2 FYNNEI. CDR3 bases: TGTGCCAGCAGTGTTGGCGGGAGGAACTATGAGCAGTTCTTC. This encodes CASSVGGRNYEQFF.

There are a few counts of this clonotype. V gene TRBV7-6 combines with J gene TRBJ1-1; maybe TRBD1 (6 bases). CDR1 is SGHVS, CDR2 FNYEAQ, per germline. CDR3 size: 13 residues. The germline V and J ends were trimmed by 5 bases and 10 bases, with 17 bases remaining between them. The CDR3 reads CASSLTLQGLAFF. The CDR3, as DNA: TGTGCCAGCAGCCTAACTTTACAGGGTCTAGCTTTCTTT.

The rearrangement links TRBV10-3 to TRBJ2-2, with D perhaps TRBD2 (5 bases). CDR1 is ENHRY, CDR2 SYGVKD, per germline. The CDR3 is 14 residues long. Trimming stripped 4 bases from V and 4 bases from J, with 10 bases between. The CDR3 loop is CAISGKGSTGELFF. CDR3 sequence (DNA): TGTGCCATCAGTGGTAAAGGGAGCACCGGGGAGCTGTTTTTT.